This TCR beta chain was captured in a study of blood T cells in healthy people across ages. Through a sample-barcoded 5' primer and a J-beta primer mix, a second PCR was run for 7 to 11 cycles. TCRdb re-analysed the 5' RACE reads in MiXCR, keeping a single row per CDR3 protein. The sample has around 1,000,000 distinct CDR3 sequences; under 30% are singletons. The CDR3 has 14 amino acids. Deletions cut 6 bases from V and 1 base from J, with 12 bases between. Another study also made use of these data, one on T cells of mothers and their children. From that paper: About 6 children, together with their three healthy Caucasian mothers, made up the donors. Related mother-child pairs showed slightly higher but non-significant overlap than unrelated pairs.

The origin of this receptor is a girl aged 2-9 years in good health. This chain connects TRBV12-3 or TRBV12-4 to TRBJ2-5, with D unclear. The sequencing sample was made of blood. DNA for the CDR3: TGTGCCAGCAGCGAGAGACTGCCCCAAGAGACCCAGTACTTC. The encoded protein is CASSERLPQETQYF.